A selection of T cell receptor beta chains follows, all from one sample in a study of T cell changes during pregnancy in multiple sclerosis. The repertoire was sequenced with immunoSEQ multiplex PCR; TCRdb's copy has only in-frame clones and lacks some. The sample holds fewer than 65,000 clones, roughly nine tenths seen once. The input for sequencing was peripheral blood, taken before pregnancy. The origin of the receptors is a female donor with multiple sclerosis, enrolled in a pregnancy study. CDR3s include the opening cysteine and the closing phenylalanine or tryptophan.

TRBJ1-4	TRBV6-6	CASRTRGTNEKLFF
TRBJ2-7	TRBV4-2	CASSQFAGTGGIRTSEQYF
TRBJ2-5	TRBV10-3	CAISAPDYQETQYF
TRBJ2-4	TRBV6-5	CASRRDPQGIIQYF
TRBJ1-3	TRBV11-2	CASSPWTGQSGNTIYF
TRBJ1-2	TRBV27	CASSSDGTALPVYGYTF
TRBJ1-2	TRBV4-1	CASSQDPGWDYGYTF
TRBJ2-5	TRBV9	CASSVVGGAGETQYF
TRBJ2-5	TRBV12-2	CASRLVAGSVAETQYF
TRBJ2-7	TRBV11-3	CASSQEGGTSGNEQYF
TRBJ2-7	TRBV19	CAREGDEQYF
TRBJ1-1	TRBV7-9	CASSLELQGTEAFF
TRBJ2-1	TRBV7-7	CASSLAGGLDEQFF
TRBJ2-5	TRBV28	CASIELTGGVETQYF
TRBJ1-2	TRBV5-4	CASSADFYGYTF
TRBJ1-1	TRBV7-9	CASSPVQGNTEAFF
TRBJ2-7	TRBV7-8	CASSFKLALLYEQYF
TRBJ2-7	TRBV4-1	CASSQVILVDEQYF
TRBJ1-2	TRBV7-2	CASSPRTGVNYGYTF
TRBJ1-1	TRBV5-6	CASSPSPPGWTEAFF
TRBJ1-2	TRBV2	CATTPDRAYGYTF
TRBJ2-1	TRBV5-4	CASSLGGGAGYNEQFF
TRBJ2-1	TRBV5-4	CASSFKRGEVNEQFF
TRBJ2-7	TRBV11-2	CASSLGLAGGSYEQYF
TRBJ2-5	TRBV6-1	CASSPQRGPQETQYF
TRBJ1-1	TRBV4-3	CASSLGQAANPYTEAFF
TRBJ2-2	TRBV4-1	CASSQLDLFANTGELFF
TRBJ1-4	TRBV7-2	CASSFQTGWLNEKLFF
TRBJ2-7	TRBV5-4	CASSVQGPTYEQYF
TRBJ2-7	TRBV6-6	CASSSTGVEQYF
TRBJ2-1	TRBV7-2	CASSLVATSGGPRNEQFF
TRBJ2-3	TRBV6-6	CASSYEAGRVVNTQYF
TRBJ2-7	TRBV5-4	CASSFPATYEQYF
TRBJ1-4	TRBV19	CASSIGAGEGEKLFF
TRBJ1-2	TRBV14	CASSPGGPNYGYTF
TRBJ1-4	TRBV18	CASSPLNQGATNEKLFF
TRBJ2-1	TRBV4-3	CASSQEEGSYNEQFF
TRBJ1-2	TRBV7-2	CASSLDRFLYGYTF
TRBJ1-4	TRBV7-2	CASSFRVREKLFF
TRBJ1-1	TRBV2	CASNPQFGVEAFF
TRBJ1-2	TRBV9	CASSGQGAPNGYTF
TRBJ1-1	TRBV9	CASSVQGGSAFF
TRBJ1-1	TRBV25-1	CASSETASEAFF
TRBJ1-1	TRBV29-1	CSVDTFTDLNTEAFF
TRBJ1-1	TRBV6-4	CASRGQLNTEAFF
TRBJ2-2	TRBV23-1	CASSQSSTNTGELFF
TRBJ1-1	TRBV19	CASRLQGTWGMNTEAFF
TRBJ2-1	TRBV5-6	CASSQGSSYNEQFF
TRBJ1-1	TRBV6-5	CASSYGTGGNTEAFF
TRBJ1-4	TRBV5-5	CASSLGHLREKLFF